The T cell receptor (beta chain) under discussion was sequenced for a study of radiotherapy plus CTLA-4 blockade in lung cancer. Study-level background: Overall, roughly 18% of patients showed an objective response, while roughly 28% attained disease control. Overall study findings and caveats: Among reported predictors of response, early blood T cell clone dynamics with interferon-beta performed best.

Focal radiation and CTLA-4 blockade (ipilimumab) were tested in chemo-refractory metastatic non-small-cell lung cancer patients. Losses at the gene ends were 6 bases for V and 4 bases for J; bases not matched to a gene: 7. CDR1 LNHDA and CDR2 SQIVND come from the germline V gene (reference sequence). The CDR3 runs 14 residues. Points on this clone: Its antigen is unidentified.

Data came from immunoSEQ multiplex PCR; TCRdb stores just in-frame clones and leaves some out. The sample carries fewer than 65,000 clones, approximately 85% recorded once. The chain employs TRBV19 and TRBJ1-2; 8 bases are a match to TRBD1. The input for sequencing was peripheral blood, taken from a patient treated with radiotherapy plus ipilimumab. The TCR comes from a human donor with non-small cell lung cancer whose response to radiotherapy plus ipilimumab could not be evaluated. This chain's CDR3 is CASSSLGTGYGYTF. Written as DNA, the CDR3 is TGTGCCAGTAGCTCCCTGGGGACAGGCTATGGCTACACCTTC.